One sample yielded the 22 T cell receptor beta chains listed below, sequenced in a study of blood T cells in healthy people across ages. Sample-barcoded 5' priming and a J-beta primer mix drove a second PCR of about 6 to 11 cycles. TCRdb re-derived calls from the 5' RACE reads in MiXCR, one entry per CDR3 protein. The sample holds fewer than 950,000 distinct CDR3 sequences; about 55% are singletons and the top ten take about two fifths. The sample comprised blood. All receptors come from a man older than 75 in good health.

The CDR3 region has the DNA TGTGCCAGCAGCGCCGGGGAACTAGCGGGAGGCTACGAGCAGTACTTC. This encodes CASSAGELAGGYEQYF. V and J are TRBV9 and TRBJ2-5, with 12 bases that match TRBD2. Near its end, the DNA agrees better with TRBJ2-7, so the J call may be wrong. The germline CDR1 and CDR2 sequences are SGDLS and YYNGEE. This CDR3 spans 16 amino acids.

The rearrangement uses TRBV7-6 and TRBJ2-7, with D perhaps matching TRBD1 (6 bases). Deletions cut 3 bases from V and 1 base from J, with 16 bases between. Germline V CDR1 and CDR2: SGHVS, FNYEAQ. This CDR3 is 16 amino acids long. DNA for the CDR3: TGTGCCAGCAGCTTTAATTCCAGGGGCGCGTCCTACGAGCAGTACTTC. Translating gives CASSFNSRGASYEQYF.

The rearrangement links TRBV27 to TRBJ1-2; TRBD1 matches at 7 bases. J gave up 2 bases and V 3 bases, and 6 bases lay outside the gene matches. CDR1 is MNHEY and CDR2 is SMNVEV in the germline V gene (reference sequence). This CDR3 is 15 amino acids long. Written as DNA, the CDR3 is TGTGCCAGCAGTTTCATGGCAGGGGGAAACTATGGCTACACCTTC. It yields the protein CASSFMAGGNYGYTF.

The chain recombines TRBV9 with TRBJ2-7, with 7 bases that match TRBD1. The CDR3 loop spans 15 amino acids. Germline CDR1 and CDR2: SGDLS and YYNGEE. V dropped 3 bases and J dropped 2; count of bases not matched to a gene: 8. CDR3 nucleotide sequence: TGTGCCAGCAGCGCCCACGGGACAGCGACCTACGAGCAGTACTTC. Protein: CASSAHGTATYEQYF.

The rearrangement links TRBV12-3 or TRBV12-4 to TRBJ1-2; D remains unclear. The CDR3 runs 11 residues. V lost 7 bases and J lost 4, with 7 bases in between. DNA of the CDR3: TGTGCCAGCACGATGGGCTATGGCTACACCTTC. This encodes CASTMGYGYTF.

The CDR3 reads CASSAGYREMGGYTF. The CDR3 region has the DNA TGTGCCAGCAGTGCGGGCTACAGGGAAATGGGCGGCTACACCTTC. The rearrangement uses TRBV6-1 and TRBJ1-2; tentatively, D is TRBD1 (6 bases). V gave up 4 bases and J gave up 8 bases, with 20 bases separating them. CDR1 and CDR2 from the germline V gene are MNHNS and SASEGT. The CDR3 is 15 amino acids.

The chain uses TRBV3-1 and TRBJ1-1; perhaps TRBD1 as D (6 bases). CDR1 and CDR2 (germline): LGHDT, YNNKEL (reference sequence). V gave up 0 bases and J gave up 1 base, with 12 bases separating them. CDR3 size: 16 residues. The CDR3 DNA is TGTGCCAGCAGCCAAGAATGGGGGCAGCCGAACACTGAAGCTTTCTTT. This translates into CASSQEWGQPNTEAFF.

The chain combines TRBV9 with TRBJ2-1; 14 nucleotides line up with TRBD2. The J call may be mistaken, given a closer DNA end match to TRBJ2-7. CDR3 length: 15 residues. CDR1 and CDR2 (germline): SGDLS, YYNGEE. CDR3 sequence: CASSLGTSGSLEQYF. In DNA form, the CDR3 reads TGTGCCAGCAGCCTTGGGACTAGCGGGAGTCTCGAGCAGTACTTC.

This clonotype has a handful of counts. The rearrangement links TRBV4-1 to TRBJ1-4; perhaps TRBD1 as D (5 bases). The germline V gene encodes CDR1 MGHRA and CDR2 YSYEKL. The V and J ends lost 0 bases and 4 bases respectively, with 15 bases between them. CDR3 length: 17 amino acids. Written as DNA, the CDR3 is TGCGCCAGCAGCCAAGATCGGGGGGGTGCAGTTAATGAAAAACTGTTTTTT. Amino acids: CASSQDRGGAVNEKLFF.

This clonotype showed up just a few times. The chain joins TRBV24-1 to TRBJ2-3; the D is unclear. The CDR3 length is 16 residues. Germline loops: CDR1 KGHDR, CDR2 SFDVKD. V lost 5 bases to trimming and J lost 0 bases, with 14 bases between them. CDR3 loop: CATSALQAESTDTQYF. In nucleotides, the CDR3 is TGTGCCACCAGTGCCTTGCAGGCGGAGAGCACAGATACGCAGTATTTT.

V usage is TRBV20-1 and J usage is TRBJ2-3; 7 nucleotides agree with TRBD1. Per germline, CDR1 DFQATT and CDR2 SNEGSKA (reference sequence). J gave up 2 bases and V 4 bases, and 3 bases lay outside the gene matches. The CDR3 extends over 13 amino acids. The CDR3 loop is CSATDRYTDTQYF. The CDR3 DNA is TGCAGTGCTACGGACAGGTACACAGATACGCAGTATTTT.

Only a few counts were recorded for this clonotype. The chain links TRBV28 to TRBJ1-2; TRBD1 matches at 7 bases. The germline CDR1 and CDR2 sequences are MDHEN and SYDVKM. The ends lost 6 bases at V and 6 bases at J; junction bases unmatched: 7. This CDR3 spans 13 amino acids. CDR3 in amino acids: CASSPGQFNGYTF. The CDR3 DNA sequence: TGTGCCAGCAGCCCGGGACAGTTCAATGGCTACACCTTC.

The rearrangement joins TRBV5-1 to TRBJ2-7; TRBD1 aligns across 8 bases. The germline gives CDR1 SGHRS, CDR2 YFSETQ. The CDR3 loop spans 18 amino acids. With 1 base clipped from V and 4 bases from J, the junction kept 16 bases outside the gene matches. CDR3 amino acids: CASSLRGGRGTGWYEQYF. DNA of the CDR3: TGCGCCAGCAGCTTGAGGGGCGGTCGAGGGACAGGTTGGTACGAGCAGTACTTC.

This chain links TRBV29-1 with TRBJ1-2, with D perhaps matching TRBD1 (5 bases). The CDR3 is 12 amino acids. Germline values: CDR1 SQVTM, CDR2 ANQGSEA. V lost 4 bases, J lost 10 bases, and 16 bases lay in between. This CDR3 reads CSVVDPGTYYTF. CDR3 coding DNA: TGCAGCGTTGTCGACCCCGGGACCTACTACACCTTC.

The chain uses TRBV9 and TRBJ2-5, with a possible D match to TRBD1 (6 bases). Germline-derived CDR1 and CDR2 are SGDLS and YYNGEE. This CDR3 has 15 amino acids. V was cut by 4 bases and J by 1 base, with 14 bases left in between. The CDR3 region has the DNA TGTGCCAGCAGCCTGCGACAGGAACCCCAAGAGACCCAGTACTTC. This translates into CASSLRQEPQETQYF.

Of note for this clonotype: One junction end does not reproduce the germline sequence, and a read error may be involved. The chain carries TRBV6-5 and TRBJ2-5, with 9 nucleotides matching TRBD2. Per germline, CDR1 MNHEY and CDR2 SVGAGI. The CDR3 has 14 residues. CDR3: CASRGLALGEIQYF. CDR3 DNA sequence: TGTGCCAGCAGGGGACTAGCTTTAGGAGAGATCCAGTACTTC.

In this sample, this clonotype turned up once. The junction departs from germline at one end; a sequencing error may be responsible. The V call is TRBV4-1, the J call TRBJ1-1, with 8 bases identical to TRBD1. Germline V gives CDR1 MGHRA, CDR2 YSYEKL. The CDR3 runs 14 residues. DNA of the CDR3: TGTGCCAGCAGACCCGACAGGGGTTGGACTGAAGCTTTCTTT. Translated: CASRPDRGWTEAFF.

The chain employs TRBV7-2 and TRBJ2-1; a weak D match, TRBD2 (6 bases). This CDR3 contains 15 residues. Germline assignment: CDR1 SGHTA and CDR2 FQGNSA. V lost 2 bases and J lost 7, with 15 bases in between. This CDR3 is CASSLRSGSGNEQFF. The CDR3 DNA reads as TGTGCCAGCAGCTTAAGGTCGGGTAGCGGAAATGAGCAGTTCTTC.

This clonotype was recorded a few times. CDR3 coding DNA: TGTGCCAGCAGCCAACGGACAGTGGATGATGAGCAGTACTTC. Translation gives CASSQRTVDDEQYF. This chain links TRBV3-1 with TRBJ2-7, with D possibly being TRBD1 (6 bases). Trimming took 2 bases from V and 7 from J, leaving 15 bases between them. CDR3 length equals 14 residues. CDR1 and CDR2 from the germline V gene are LGHDT and YNNKEL (reference sequence).

The V call is TRBV20-1, the J call TRBJ1-2; the match to TRBD1 covers 8 bases. Trimming at V came to 5 bases and at J to 1 base, leaving 3 bases not matched to a gene. The CDR3 totals 13 residues. Germline-derived CDR1 and CDR2 are DFQATT and SNEGSKA (reference sequence). CDR3 sequence reads: CSAATGVNYGYTF. The CDR3 DNA is TGCAGTGCTGCGACAGGGGTTAACTATGGCTACACCTTC.

This clonotype was picked up a small number of times. This chain connects TRBV6-5 to TRBJ2-5; D tentatively fits TRBD1 or TRBD2 (6 bases each). The V end was cut by 0 bases, the J end by 5 bases, with 10 bases between. This CDR3 spans 14 amino acids. CDR1 and CDR2 (germline): MNHEY, SVGAGI. CDR3 nucleotides: TGTGCCAGCAGTTACTCTACAGGGAGGGAGACCCAGTACTTC. Residues: CASSYSTGRETQYF.

Comments on this clonotype: Possible read error: a much larger clone is one base away. The chain has TRBV5-5 and TRBJ2-1, with 9 bases identical to TRBD2. This CDR3 is 15 amino acids long. Germline values: CDR1 SGHKS, CDR2 YYEKEE (reference sequence). J gave up 10 bases and V 0 bases, and 8 bases lay outside the gene matches. Here the CDR3 DNA reads TGTGCCAGCAGCTTGGAGGGGCTAGCGGGATACGAGCAGTTCTTC. This codes for CASSLEGLAGYEQFF.